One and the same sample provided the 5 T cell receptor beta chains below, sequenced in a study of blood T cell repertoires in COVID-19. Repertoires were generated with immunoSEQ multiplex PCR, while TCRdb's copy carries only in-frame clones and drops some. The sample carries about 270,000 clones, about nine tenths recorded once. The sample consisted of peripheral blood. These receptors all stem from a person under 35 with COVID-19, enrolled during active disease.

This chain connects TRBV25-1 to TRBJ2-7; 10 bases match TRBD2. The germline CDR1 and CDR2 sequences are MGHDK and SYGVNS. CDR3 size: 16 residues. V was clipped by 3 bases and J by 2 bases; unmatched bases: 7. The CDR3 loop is CASSDFLAGETYEQYF. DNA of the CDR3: TGTGCCAGCAGTGATTTCCTAGCGGGAGAGACCTACGAGCAGTACTTC.

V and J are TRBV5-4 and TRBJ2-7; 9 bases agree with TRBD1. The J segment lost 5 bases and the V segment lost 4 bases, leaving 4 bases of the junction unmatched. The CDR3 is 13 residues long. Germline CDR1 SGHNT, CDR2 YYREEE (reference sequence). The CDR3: CASSRTGVDEQYF. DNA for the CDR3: TGTGCCAGCAGCAGGACAGGGGTGGACGAGCAGTACTTC.

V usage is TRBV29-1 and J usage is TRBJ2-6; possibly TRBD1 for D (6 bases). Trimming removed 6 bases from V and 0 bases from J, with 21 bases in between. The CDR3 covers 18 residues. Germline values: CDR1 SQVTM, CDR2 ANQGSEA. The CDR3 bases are TGCAGCGTGAAGGCACAGGGTTTGAAAACCTCTGGGGCCAACGTCCTGACTTTC. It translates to CSVKAQGLKTSGANVLTF.

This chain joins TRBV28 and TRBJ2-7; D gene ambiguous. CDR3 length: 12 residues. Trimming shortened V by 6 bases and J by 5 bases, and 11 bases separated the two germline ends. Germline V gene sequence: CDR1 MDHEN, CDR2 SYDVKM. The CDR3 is CASSLEFDEQYF. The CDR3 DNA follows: TGTGCCAGCAGCCTCGAGTTCGACGAGCAGTACTTC.

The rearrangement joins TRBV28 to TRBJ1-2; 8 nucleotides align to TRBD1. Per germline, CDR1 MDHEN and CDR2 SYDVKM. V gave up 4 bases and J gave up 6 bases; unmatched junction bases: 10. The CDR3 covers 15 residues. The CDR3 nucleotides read TGTGCCAGCAGTTGGTTGACAGGGGACATGGATGGCTACACCTTC. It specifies CASSWLTGDMDGYTF.